This is a list of T cell receptor beta chains from one sample in a study of blood T cell repertoires in COVID-19. Clones were sequenced by immunoSEQ multiplex PCR, and TCRdb holds only the in-frame ones, with some missing. The sample has around 270,000 clones; more than 75% are singletons. Sequencing used peripheral blood. Every receptor here comes from a woman aged 45-59 years with acute or convalescent COVID-19. The conserved cysteine and the conserved F or W are not part of the CDR3 here. The order of the fields is clone size, J gene, V gene, CDR3 protein. Some rows have no size entry. The others give once, few or many, or a class for an expanded clone.

clone_size: once
j_call: TRBJ2-5
v_call: TRBV20-1
cdr3_aa: SASGRGQETQY

clone_size: .
j_call: TRBJ2-3
v_call: TRBV5-5
cdr3_aa: ASSSPQYTQY

clone_size: .
j_call: TRBJ1-4
v_call: TRBV5-1
cdr3_aa: ASSQDGVIVEKLF

clone_size: .
j_call: TRBJ1-2
v_call: TRBV11-2
cdr3_aa: ASSRDRGPART

clone_size: .
j_call: TRBJ2-2
v_call: TRBV4-2
cdr3_aa: ASSQEVGSAAGELF

clone_size: .
j_call: TRBJ2-1
v_call: TRBV5-1
cdr3_aa: ASSLEGGEQF

clone_size: .
j_call: TRBJ2-7
v_call: TRBV27
cdr3_aa: ASSSGRFTEQY

clone_size: .
j_call: TRBJ2-3
v_call: TRBV6-5
cdr3_aa: ASSPRGRGLNTQY

clone_size: .
j_call: TRBJ1-1
v_call: TRBV28
cdr3_aa: ASSSYRGEAF

clone_size: .
j_call: TRBJ1-1
v_call: TRBV6-1
cdr3_aa: ASSEAGGDTEAF

clone_size: .
j_call: TRBJ1-6
v_call: TRBV18
cdr3_aa: ASSTQGNSPLH

clone_size: .
j_call: TRBJ1-1
v_call: TRBV15
cdr3_aa: ATSRDMQGQKTNTEAF

clone_size: .
j_call: TRBJ2-2
v_call: TRBV6-1
cdr3_aa: ASSDFWTGNTGELF

clone_size: .
j_call: TRBJ2-7
v_call: TRBV11-3
cdr3_aa: ASSFGGGSYEQY

clone_size: .
j_call: TRBJ2-6
v_call: TRBV5-4
cdr3_aa: ASTSGSTSGANVLT

clone_size: .
j_call: TRBJ2-7
v_call: TRBV11-2
cdr3_aa: ASSLQTGSPKWEQY

clone_size: few
j_call: TRBJ1-2
v_call: TRBV19
cdr3_aa: ASSIRTGVGYT

clone_size: .
j_call: TRBJ2-2
v_call: TRBV19
cdr3_aa: ASSIPGNTGELF

clone_size: once
j_call: TRBJ2-1
v_call: TRBV3-1/TRBV3-2
cdr3_aa: ASSQDTSKNEQF

clone_size: .
j_call: TRBJ2-1
v_call: TRBV9
cdr3_aa: ASSPPGTSPYNEQF

clone_size: .
j_call: TRBJ1-5
v_call: TRBV9
cdr3_aa: ASSRDGNSNQPQH

clone_size: .
j_call: TRBJ1-1
v_call: TRBV7-9
cdr3_aa: ASSAGGRTEAF

clone_size: .
j_call: TRBJ2-1
v_call: TRBV12-5
cdr3_aa: ASGFGGTAEQF

clone_size: .
j_call: TRBJ1-4
v_call: TRBV7-2
cdr3_aa: ASSLRDRANEKLF